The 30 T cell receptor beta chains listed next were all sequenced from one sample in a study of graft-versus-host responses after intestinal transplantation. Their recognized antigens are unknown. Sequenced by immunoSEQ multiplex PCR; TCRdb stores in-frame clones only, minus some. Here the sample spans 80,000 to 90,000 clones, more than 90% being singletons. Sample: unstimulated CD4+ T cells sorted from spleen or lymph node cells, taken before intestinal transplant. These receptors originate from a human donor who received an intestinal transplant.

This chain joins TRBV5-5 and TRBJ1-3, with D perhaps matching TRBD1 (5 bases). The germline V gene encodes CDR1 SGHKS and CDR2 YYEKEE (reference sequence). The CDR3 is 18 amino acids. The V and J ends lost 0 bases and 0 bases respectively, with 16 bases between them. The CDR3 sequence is CASSLAHGGIGSGNTIYF. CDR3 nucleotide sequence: TGTGCCAGCAGCTTGGCCCATGGGGGAATAGGCTCTGGAAACACCATATATTTT.

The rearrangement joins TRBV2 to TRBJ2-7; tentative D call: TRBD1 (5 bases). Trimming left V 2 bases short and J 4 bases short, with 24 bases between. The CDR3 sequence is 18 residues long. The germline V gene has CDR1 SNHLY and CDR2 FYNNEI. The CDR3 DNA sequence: TGTGCCAGCAGTGAAAGTTCTTGGGCAGGGTTCCCCCCTTACGAGCAGTACTTC. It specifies CASSESSWAGFPPYEQYF. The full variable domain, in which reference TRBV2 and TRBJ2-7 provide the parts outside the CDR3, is EPEVTQTPSHQVTQMGQEVILRCVPISNHLYFYWYRQILGQKVEFLVSFYNNEISEKSEIFDDQFSVERPDGSNFTLKIRSTKLEDSAMYFCASSESSWAGFPPYEQYFGPGTRLTVT.

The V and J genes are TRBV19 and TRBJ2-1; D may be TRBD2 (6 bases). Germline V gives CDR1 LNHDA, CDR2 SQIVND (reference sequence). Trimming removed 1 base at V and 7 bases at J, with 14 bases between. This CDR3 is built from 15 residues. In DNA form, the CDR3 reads TGTGCCAGTAGTATAGCTCGGAGGGCGAGTAATGAGCAGTTCTTC. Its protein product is CASSIARRASNEQFF.

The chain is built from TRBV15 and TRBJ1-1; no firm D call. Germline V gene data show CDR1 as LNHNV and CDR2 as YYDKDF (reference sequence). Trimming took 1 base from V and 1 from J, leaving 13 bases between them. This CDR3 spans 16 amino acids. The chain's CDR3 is CATSRVGRTSNTEAFF. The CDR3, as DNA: TGTGCCACCAGCAGAGTGGGTCGGACCTCGAACACTGAAGCTTTCTTT.

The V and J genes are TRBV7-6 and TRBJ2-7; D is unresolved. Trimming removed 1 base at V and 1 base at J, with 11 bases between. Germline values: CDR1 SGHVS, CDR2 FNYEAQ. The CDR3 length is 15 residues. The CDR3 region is CASSLGGVRSYEQYF. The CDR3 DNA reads TGTGCCAGCAGCTTAGGTGGGGTGCGGTCCTACGAGCAGTACTTC.

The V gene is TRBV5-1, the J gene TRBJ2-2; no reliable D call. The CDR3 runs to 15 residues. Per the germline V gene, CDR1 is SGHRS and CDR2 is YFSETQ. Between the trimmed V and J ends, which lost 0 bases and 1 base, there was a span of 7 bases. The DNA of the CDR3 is TGCGCCAGCAGCTTGGCCGGCGGGAACACCGGGGAGCTGTTTTTT. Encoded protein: CASSLAGGNTGELFF.

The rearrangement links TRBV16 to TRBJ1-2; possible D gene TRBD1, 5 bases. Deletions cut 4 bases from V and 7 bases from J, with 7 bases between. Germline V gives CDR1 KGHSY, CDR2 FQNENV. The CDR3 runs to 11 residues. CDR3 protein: CASSPQGGYTF. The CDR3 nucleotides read TGTGCCAGCAGCCCCCAGGGTGGCTACACCTTC.

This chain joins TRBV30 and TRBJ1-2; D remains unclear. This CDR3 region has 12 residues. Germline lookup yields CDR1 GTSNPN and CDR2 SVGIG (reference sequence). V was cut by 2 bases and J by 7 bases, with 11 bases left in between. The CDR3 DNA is TGTGCCTGGAGTCAACACTGGGGTGGCTACACCTTC. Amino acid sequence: CAWSQHWGGYTF.

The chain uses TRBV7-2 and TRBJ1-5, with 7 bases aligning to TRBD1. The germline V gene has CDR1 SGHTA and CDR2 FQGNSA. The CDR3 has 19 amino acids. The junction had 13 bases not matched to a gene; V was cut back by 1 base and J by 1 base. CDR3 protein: CASSLVGRGGGRSNQPQHF. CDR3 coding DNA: TGTGCCAGCAGCTTAGTCGGAAGGGGAGGGGGCCGAAGCAATCAGCCCCAGCATTTT.

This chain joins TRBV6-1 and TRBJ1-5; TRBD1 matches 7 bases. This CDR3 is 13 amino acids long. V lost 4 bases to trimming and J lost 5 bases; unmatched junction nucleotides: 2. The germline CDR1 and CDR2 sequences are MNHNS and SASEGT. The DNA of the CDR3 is TGTGCCAGCAGTGGGGACAGAGATCAGCCCCAGCATTTT. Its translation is CASSGDRDQPQHF.

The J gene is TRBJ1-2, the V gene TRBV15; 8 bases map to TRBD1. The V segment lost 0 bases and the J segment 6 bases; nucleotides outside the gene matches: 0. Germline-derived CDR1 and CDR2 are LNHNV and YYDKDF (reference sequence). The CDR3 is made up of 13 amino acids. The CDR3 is CATSRDRGHGYTF. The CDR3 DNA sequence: TGTGCCACCAGCAGAGACAGGGGGCATGGCTACACCTTC.

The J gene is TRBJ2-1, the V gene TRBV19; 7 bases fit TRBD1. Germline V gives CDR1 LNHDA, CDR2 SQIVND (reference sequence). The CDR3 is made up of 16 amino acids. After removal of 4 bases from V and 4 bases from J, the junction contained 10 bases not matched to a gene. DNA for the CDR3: TGTGCCAGTAGTACTCTACGACAGGGACCGTACAATGAGCAGTTCTTC. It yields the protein CASSTLRQGPYNEQFF. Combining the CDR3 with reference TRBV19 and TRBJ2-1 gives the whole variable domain DGGITQSPKYLFRKEGQNVTLSCEQNLNHDAMYWYRQDPGQGLRLIYYSQIVNDFQKGDIAEGYSVSREKKESFPLTVTSAQKNPTAFYLCASSTLRQGPYNEQFFGPGTRLTVL.

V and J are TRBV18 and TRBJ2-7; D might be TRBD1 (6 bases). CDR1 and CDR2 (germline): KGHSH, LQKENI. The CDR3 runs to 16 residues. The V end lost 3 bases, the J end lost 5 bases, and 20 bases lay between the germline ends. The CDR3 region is CASSPVQTGQTDEQYF. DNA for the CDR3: TGTGCCAGCTCACCGGTCCAAACGGGACAAACCGACGAGCAGTACTTC.

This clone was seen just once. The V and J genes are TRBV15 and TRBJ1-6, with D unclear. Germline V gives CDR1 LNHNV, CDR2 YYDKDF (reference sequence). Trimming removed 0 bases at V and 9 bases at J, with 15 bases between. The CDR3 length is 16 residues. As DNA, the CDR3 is TGTGCCACCAGCAGAGATATTTTTTTGGTGGGTTCACCCCTCCACTTT. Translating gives CATSRDIFLVGSPLHF.

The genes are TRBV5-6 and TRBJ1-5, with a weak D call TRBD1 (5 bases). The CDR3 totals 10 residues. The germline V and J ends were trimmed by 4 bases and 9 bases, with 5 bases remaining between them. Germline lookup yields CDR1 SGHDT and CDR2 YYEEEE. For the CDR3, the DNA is TGTGCCAGCAGCAGGGGGCCCCAGCATTTT. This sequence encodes CASSRGPQHF.

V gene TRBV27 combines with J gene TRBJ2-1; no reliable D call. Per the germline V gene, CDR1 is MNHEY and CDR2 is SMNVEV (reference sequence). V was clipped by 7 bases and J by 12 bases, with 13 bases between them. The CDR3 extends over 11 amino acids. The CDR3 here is CASNIGQGQFF. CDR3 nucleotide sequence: TGTGCCAGCAATATAGGGCAAGGGCAGTTCTTC.

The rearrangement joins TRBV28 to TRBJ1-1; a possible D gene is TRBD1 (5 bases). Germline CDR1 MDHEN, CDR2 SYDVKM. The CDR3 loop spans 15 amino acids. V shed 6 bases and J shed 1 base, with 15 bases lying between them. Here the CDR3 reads CASREFPGQNTEAFF. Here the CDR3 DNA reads TGTGCCAGCAGAGAATTTCCCGGACAGAACACTGAAGCTTTCTTT.

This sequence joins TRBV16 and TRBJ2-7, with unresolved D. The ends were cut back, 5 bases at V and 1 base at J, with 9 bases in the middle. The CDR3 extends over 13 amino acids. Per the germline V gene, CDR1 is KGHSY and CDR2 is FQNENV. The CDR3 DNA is TGTGCCAGCAGCAAAGACGGATCCTACGAGCAGTACTTC. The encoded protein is CASSKDGSYEQYF.

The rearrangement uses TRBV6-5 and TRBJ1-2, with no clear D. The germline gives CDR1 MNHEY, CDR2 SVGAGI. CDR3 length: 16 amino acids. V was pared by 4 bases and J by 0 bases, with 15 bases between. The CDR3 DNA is TGTGCCAGCAGTTCCCGTCCAGGAGCAGCTAACTATGGCTACACCTTC. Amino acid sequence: CASSSRPGAANYGYTF.

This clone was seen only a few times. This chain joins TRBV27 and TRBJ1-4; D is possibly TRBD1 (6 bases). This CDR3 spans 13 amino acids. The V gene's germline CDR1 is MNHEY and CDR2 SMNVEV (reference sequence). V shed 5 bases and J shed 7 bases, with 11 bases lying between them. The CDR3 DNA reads TGTGCCAGCAGTCAAGGACAGACTGAAAAACTGTTTTTT. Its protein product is CASSQGQTEKLFF.

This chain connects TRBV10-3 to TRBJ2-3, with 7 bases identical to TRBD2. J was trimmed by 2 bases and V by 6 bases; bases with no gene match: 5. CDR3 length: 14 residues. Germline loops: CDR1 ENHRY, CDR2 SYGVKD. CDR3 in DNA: TGTGCCATCAGAAGAACTAGCGACACAGATACGCAGTATTTT. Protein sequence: CAIRRTSDTDTQYF.

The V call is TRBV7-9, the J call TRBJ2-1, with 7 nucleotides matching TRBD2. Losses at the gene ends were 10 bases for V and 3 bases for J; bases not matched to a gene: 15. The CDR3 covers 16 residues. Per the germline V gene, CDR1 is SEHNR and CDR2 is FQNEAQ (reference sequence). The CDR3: CATVAGSALYYNEQFF. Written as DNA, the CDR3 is TGTGCCACCGTAGCGGGTTCTGCCCTATACTACAATGAGCAGTTCTTC.

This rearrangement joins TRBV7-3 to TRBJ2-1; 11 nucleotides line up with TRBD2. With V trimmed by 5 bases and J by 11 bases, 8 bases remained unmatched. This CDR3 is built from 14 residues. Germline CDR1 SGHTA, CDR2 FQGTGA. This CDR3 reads CASSPSLAGGKQFF. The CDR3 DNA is TGTGCCAGCAGCCCTAGCCTAGCGGGAGGTAAGCAGTTCTTC.

CDR3 in amino acids: CASSHGTGKTDTQYF. The CDR3 DNA follows: TGCGCCAGCAGCCATGGGACAGGAAAGACAGATACGCAGTATTTT. This chain connects TRBV5-1 to TRBJ2-3; 8 nucleotides agree with TRBD1. Germline V CDR1 and CDR2: SGHRS, YFSETQ. Germline trimming cut 4 bases from V and 3 bases from J; bases unmatched to any gene: 7. There are 15 residues in the CDR3.

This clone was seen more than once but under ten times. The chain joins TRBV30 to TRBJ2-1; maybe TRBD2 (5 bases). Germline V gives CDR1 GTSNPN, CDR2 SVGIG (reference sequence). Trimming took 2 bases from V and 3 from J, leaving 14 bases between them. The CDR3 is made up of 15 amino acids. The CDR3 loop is CAWSKQSTNYNEQFF. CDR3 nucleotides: TGTGCCTGGAGTAAACAATCGACTAACTACAATGAGCAGTTCTTC.

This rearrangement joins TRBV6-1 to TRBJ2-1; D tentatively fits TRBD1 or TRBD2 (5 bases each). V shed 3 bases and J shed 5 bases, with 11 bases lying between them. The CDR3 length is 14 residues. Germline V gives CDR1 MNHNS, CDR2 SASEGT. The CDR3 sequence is CASSDPGPHNEQFF. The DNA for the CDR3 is TGTGCCAGCAGTGATCCGGGACCTCACAATGAGCAGTTCTTC.

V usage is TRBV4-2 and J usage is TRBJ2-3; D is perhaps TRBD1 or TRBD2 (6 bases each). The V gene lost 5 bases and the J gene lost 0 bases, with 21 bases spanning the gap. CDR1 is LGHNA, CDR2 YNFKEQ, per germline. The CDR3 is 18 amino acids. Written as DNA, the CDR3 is TGTGCCAGCAGCTTCCAGGCCGGGGGCGGGACTAGCACAGATACGCAGTATTTT. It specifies CASSFQAGGGTSTDTQYF.

The CDR3 DNA is TGTGCCAGCAGTTTCGATACCCTGCCCTATGGCTACACCTTC. Translation gives CASSFDTLPYGYTF. The chain recombines TRBV5-8 with TRBJ1-2; D uncertain. CDR3 length: 14 amino acids. From germline, CDR1 is SGHTS and CDR2 YDEGEE. V was cut by 5 bases and J by 4 bases, with 15 bases left in between.

Here the CDR3 reads CSAGRTYEQYF. The DNA for the CDR3 is TGCAGTGCTGGTAGAACCTACGAGCAGTACTTC. The chain recombines TRBV20-1 with TRBJ2-7, with unresolved D. The germline V gene has CDR1 DFQATT and CDR2 SNEGSKA (reference sequence). Trimming pared 5 bases from V and 2 bases from J, leaving 7 bases between. The CDR3 spans 11 residues.

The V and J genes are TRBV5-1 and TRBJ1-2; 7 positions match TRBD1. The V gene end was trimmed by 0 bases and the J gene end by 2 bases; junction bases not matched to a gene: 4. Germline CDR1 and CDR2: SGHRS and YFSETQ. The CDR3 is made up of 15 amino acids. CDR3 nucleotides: TGCGCCAGCAGCTTGGTGAGGGGGCGCAACTATGGCTACACCTTC. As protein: CASSLVRGRNYGYTF.